This T cell receptor beta chain comes out of a study of CD8+ T cells in alopecia areata. The CDR3 sequence is 15 residues long. Trimming stripped 3 bases from V and 3 bases from J, with 16 bases between. Germline V lookup: CDR1 SGHRS, CDR2 YFSETQ. Sequencing templates came from extracted RNA that was reverse transcribed into cDNA. Sequenced by immunoSEQ multiplex PCR; TCRdb stores in-frame clones only, minus some. This table has roughly 250,000 clones, less than 80% appearing once. This clone was detected only a few times. The receptor's source is a human donor with alopecia areata. The material sequenced was CD4+ T cells sorted from blood, taken at week 0. The rearrangement joins TRBV5-1 to TRBJ2-7; TRBD1 or TRBD2 may be the D gene (5 bases each). CDR3 DNA sequence: TGCGCCAGCAGCTCAGAACCGGGGCTTTACTACGAGCAGTACTTC. This encodes CASSSEPGLYYEQYF.